Following are 4 T cell receptor beta chains from one sample sequenced in a study of T cells in Graves' hyperthyroidism and ophthalmopathy (dated by TCRdb to about 2019). The library was obtained by multiplex PCR. The instrument was an Illumina HiSeq 2000. The TCR beta CDR3 regions were amplified from RNA transcripts. For the first round of RT-PCR on the TCR CDR3, the HTBI primer set was used together with the Qiagen OneStep RT-PCR kit. In TCRdb, the public reads were trimmed at Q25 with fastp and aligned with MiXCR, with productive beta chains retained. Identical CDR3 proteins give one entry, which carries the most common genes and DNA. In this sample the table shows some 340,000 distinct CDR3 sequences, approximately 14% of which occur a single time. Of the sample, roughly 35% is held by the ten largest clones. Sequences were obtained from blood. The source is a woman in her 40s with Graves' ophthalmopathy.

This clonotype has ten or more counts. The chain has TRBV12-3 or TRBV12-4 and TRBJ2-2; 7 bases align to TRBD1. The CDR3 has 16 residues. V was clipped by 7 bases and J by 5 bases; unmatched bases: 13. CDR3 amino acids: CASTRGRRVWTGELFF. Written as DNA, the CDR3 is TGTGCCAGCACTAGGGGGCGCCGGGTTTGGACCGGGGAGCTGTTTTTT.

The chain uses TRBV7-8 and TRBJ2-2; 9 bases fit TRBD1. The V and J ends lost 5 bases and 2 bases, in that order; junction bases with no gene match: 15. This CDR3 is built from 19 residues. In germline, CDR1 is SGHVS, CDR2 FQNEAQ. DNA of the CDR3: TGTGCCAGCAGCCAACCCGCCGGGACAGGGAGAGTAAACACCGGGGAGCTGTTTTTT. Translation: CASSQPAGTGRVNTGELFF.

This clonotype was counted ten times or more. The chain uses TRBV12-3 or TRBV12-4 and TRBJ2-1, with D perhaps matching TRBD1 (8 bases). V was clipped by 5 bases and J by 6 bases, with 20 bases between them. The CDR3 has 16 residues. The CDR3 DNA reads TGTGCCAGCAGTCACACAGGACAGGGAGGGGGCAATGAGCAGTTCTTC. It yields the protein CASSHTGQGGGNEQFF.

This chain links TRBV7-6 with TRBJ1-6; unclear D gene. The CDR3 totals 15 residues. Germline V gene data show CDR1 as SGHVS and CDR2 as FNYEAQ. Trimming left V 1 base short and J 10 bases short, with 14 bases between. This CDR3 is CASSLGGGPRSPLHF. The CDR3 bases are TGTGCCAGCAGCTTAGGGGGAGGCCCCCGATCACCCCTCCACTTT.